Following are 30 T cell receptor beta chains from one sample sequenced in a study of control samples from healthy donors and cancer patients. Here immunoSEQ multiplex PCR was the method, and the copy in TCRdb shows in-frame clones only, minus some. This sample yields fewer than 300,000 clones, of which roughly 87% are seen a single time; 10% to 15% belongs to the top ten. What was sequenced was PBMCs. The receptor set was obtained from a woman aged 60-75 years with lung cancer.

The chain links TRBV6-5 to TRBJ1-5; the D gene is possibly TRBD1 (6 bases). The CDR3 is 15 residues long. V gave up 7 bases and J gave up 4 bases, with 17 bases separating them. Germline assignment: CDR1 MNHEY and CDR2 SVGAGI. The CDR3, as DNA: TGTGCCAGCAAACCACCAGGGGCGGATAATCAGCCCCAGCATTTT. Translated, it gives CASKPPGADNQPQHF.

Concerning this clone: At one boundary the junction diverges from the germline segment, which might be a read error. The rearrangement joins TRBV19 to TRBJ2-5; D is uncertain. The CDR3 is 12 amino acids. The germline V gene encodes CDR1 LNHDA and CDR2 SQIVND (reference sequence). The CDR3 loop reads CASSIGRGSLDF. The CDR3 DNA reads as TGTGCCAGTAGTATCGGGCGAGGAAGCTTGGACTTC.

The rearrangement uses TRBV5-1 and TRBJ2-1; 13 nucleotides align to TRBD2. Germline CDR1 reads SGHRS; CDR2 reads YFSETQ. This CDR3 has 14 residues. V dropped 4 bases and J dropped 11; count of bases not matched to a gene: 6. In DNA form, the CDR3 reads TGCGCCAGCAGCCCGGGGACTAGCGGGAATCAGCAGTTCTTC. Translating gives CASSPGTSGNQQFF.

With respect to this clone: Additional DNA sequences in this sample encode the identical CDR3. The chain couples TRBV28 to TRBJ1-2; D remains unclear. This CDR3 has 12 amino acids. Germline CDR1 is MDHEN and CDR2 is SYDVKM. Trimming took off 3 bases at V and 2 bases at J, with 4 bases between the two ends. CDR3 sequence reads: CASSLGNYGYTF. The CDR3 bases are TGTGCCAGCAGTTTGGGGAACTATGGCTACACCTTC.

The rearrangement joins TRBV4-1 to TRBJ2-7, with TRBD1 as a possible D gene (5 bases). The CDR3 covers 13 residues. Germline loops: CDR1 MGHRA, CDR2 YSYEKL. Trimming left V 2 bases short and J 6 bases short, with 11 bases between. CDR3 sequence reads: CASSQYRWSEQYF. In nucleotides, the CDR3 is TGCGCCAGCAGCCAATACAGGTGGTCCGAGCAGTACTTC.

This clone was seen a single time. The chain has TRBV7-2 and TRBJ1-2; 9 bases line up with TRBD1. Germline V gene sequence: CDR1 SGHTA, CDR2 FQGNSA. CDR3 size: 14 residues. The V gene end was trimmed by 3 bases and the J gene end by 7 bases; junction bases not matched to a gene: 6. The CDR3 spells CASSFQQGATGYTF. CDR3 bases: TGTGCCAGCAGCTTCCAACAGGGGGCAACTGGCTACACCTTC.

This clone was detected once. V gene TRBV4-2 combines with J gene TRBJ2-3; 8 nucleotides align to TRBD2. Germline V gene sequence: CDR1 LGHNA, CDR2 YNFKEQ. This CDR3 is 17 amino acids long. The V gene end was trimmed by 0 bases and the J gene end by 2 bases; junction bases not matched to a gene: 7. CDR3 coding DNA: TGTGCCAGCAGCCAAGATCTTGGAGCGGGGGTCACAGATACGCAGTATTTT. Amino acid sequence: CASSQDLGAGVTDTQYF.

J is TRBJ1-5 and V is TRBV24-1, with a tentative D call TRBD1 (5 bases). V lost 12 bases to trimming and J lost 7 bases, with 15 bases between them. The germline V gene encodes CDR1 KGHDR and CDR2 SFDVKD. The CDR3 length is 12 residues. The CDR3 DNA is TGTGCCGTGGGGCAGGGAGACCAGCCCCAGCATTTT. It specifies CAVGQGDQPQHF.

V usage is TRBV28 and J usage is TRBJ2-2; D call uncertain. Looked up from germline, CDR1 is MDHEN and CDR2 is SYDVKM. This CDR3 has 14 amino acids. Deletions cut 4 bases from V and 4 bases from J, with 10 bases between. Here the CDR3 reads CASSSIGLTGELFF. CDR3 coding DNA: TGTGCCAGCAGTTCTATCGGGCTCACCGGGGAGCTGTTTTTT.

This clone was detected only a few times. This rearrangement joins TRBV29-1 to TRBJ2-3; TRBD2 aligns across 11 bases. This CDR3 is built from 15 residues. The germline V gene encodes CDR1 SQVTM and CDR2 ANQGSEA. The V gene end was trimmed by 3 bases and the J gene end by 4 bases; junction bases not matched to a gene: 6. The CDR3 DNA sequence: TGCAGCGTTGATGGGCTAGCGGGAGGTCCAGATACGCAGTATTTT. Translation: CSVDGLAGGPDTQYF.

The chain is built from TRBV7-8 and TRBJ2-7, with D hard to call. Germline V gene lookup returns CDR1 SGHVS and CDR2 FQNEAQ. This CDR3 region has 12 residues. The ends were cut back, 5 bases at V and 6 bases at J, with 11 bases in the middle. CDR3 residues: CASSPSRGEQYF. DNA of the CDR3: TGTGCCAGCAGCCCCTCTAGAGGCGAGCAGTACTTC.

V and J are TRBV27 and TRBJ2-7; 7 bases align to TRBD1. The V segment lost 2 bases and the J segment 0 bases; nucleotides outside the gene matches: 7. The germline CDR1 and CDR2 sequences are MNHEY and SMNVEV (reference sequence). The CDR3 covers 16 residues. The DNA of the CDR3 is TGTGCCAGCAGTTTAATCCTGACAGGGAGCTCCTACGAGCAGTACTTC. Its translation: CASSLILTGSSYEQYF.

The J gene is TRBJ2-5, the V gene TRBV7-2, with 8 bases identical to TRBD2. The CDR3 contains 15 residues. Germline lookup yields CDR1 SGHTA and CDR2 FQGNSA. Trimming took 5 bases from V and 0 from J; bases not matched to a gene: 5. CDR3 nucleotide sequence: TGTGCCAGCAGCCCGGGGGGGCAGCACCAAGAGACCCAGTACTTC. The encoded protein is CASSPGGQHQETQYF.

As to this clone: Other DNA sequences in this sample translate to the same CDR3. The rearrangement links TRBV5-1 to TRBJ1-5, with D possibly being TRBD1 (6 bases). V was clipped by 2 bases and J by 5 bases, with 11 bases between them. Germline CDR1 SGHRS, CDR2 YFSETQ. The CDR3 is made up of 14 amino acids. CDR3 amino acids: CASSLGGGDQPQHF. The CDR3, as DNA: TGCGCCAGCAGCTTAGGGGGTGGGGATCAGCCCCAGCATTTT. Together with reference TRBV5-1 and TRBJ1-5, the CDR3 gives the full variable domain: KAGVTQTPRYLIKTRGQQVTLSCSPISGHRSVSWYQQTPGQGLQFLFEYFSETQRNKGNFPGRFSGRQFSNSRSEMNVSTLELGDSALYLCASSLGGGDQPQHFGDGTRLSIL.

The chain has TRBV28 and TRBJ1-2; D is unresolved. CDR3 length: 12 amino acids. Germline V gives CDR1 MDHEN, CDR2 SYDVKM. V lost 1 base to trimming and J lost 8 bases, with 8 bases between them. In DNA form, the CDR3 reads TGTGCCAGCAGTTTATTAAATAGGGGCTACACCTTC. Amino acids: CASSLLNRGYTF.

The J gene is TRBJ1-5, the V gene TRBV6-5; 7 positions agree with TRBD1. V lost 4 bases to trimming and J lost 13 bases; unmatched junction nucleotides: 4. The CDR3 length is 11 residues. Germline CDR1 MNHEY, CDR2 SVGAGI. CDR3 region: CASSSPGQQHF. The CDR3 DNA reads TGTGCCAGCAGTTCTCCGGGACAGCAGCATTTT.

The rearrangement links TRBV5-4 to TRBJ2-5; D not certain. Trimming took off 4 bases at V and 8 bases at J, with 18 bases between the two ends. CDR1 and CDR2 (germline): SGHNT, YYREEE (reference sequence). CDR3 length equals 14 residues. The CDR3 DNA reads as TGTGCCAGCAGCCTAGACCTCGTCGGAGCCACCCAGTACTTC. Translating gives CASSLDLVGATQYF.

The rearrangement uses TRBV15 and TRBJ1-1, with D hard to call. Trimming took off 1 base at V and 4 bases at J, with 13 bases between the two ends. The CDR3 is 15 residues long. Germline CDR1 LNHNV, CDR2 YYDKDF (reference sequence). The CDR3 sequence is CATSRAWALGTEAFF. In DNA form, the CDR3 reads TGTGCCACCAGCAGAGCCTGGGCCTTGGGCACTGAAGCTTTCTTT. Together with reference TRBV15 and TRBJ1-1, the CDR3 gives the full variable domain: DAMVIQNPRYQVTQFGKPVTLSCSQTLNHNVMYWYQQKSSQAPKLLFHYYDKDFNNEADTPDNFQSRRPNTSFCFLDIRSPGLGDTAMYLCATSRAWALGTEAFFGQGTRLTVV.

V and J are TRBV9 and TRBJ2-3; the D gene could be TRBD1 or TRBD2 (5 bases each). CDR1 and CDR2 from the germline V gene are SGDLS and YYNGEE. The CDR3 loop spans 15 amino acids. The germline V and J ends were trimmed by 4 bases and 2 bases, with 14 bases remaining between them. CDR3 coding DNA: TGTGCCAGCAGCCCGCAGGGAGTCCCCACAGATACGCAGTATTTT. This codes for CASSPQGVPTDTQYF.

Turning to this clone: Other DNA sequences in this specimen translate into the identical CDR3. This chain uses TRBV2 with TRBJ2-1; 9 bases map to TRBD1. J was trimmed by 0 bases and V by 3 bases; bases with no gene match: 0. The CDR3 has 15 amino acids. CDR1 and CDR2 from the germline V gene are SNHLY and FYNNEI. The CDR3 spells CASSEGQGSYNEQFF. CDR3 in DNA: TGTGCCAGCAGTGAGGGACAGGGCTCCTACAATGAGCAGTTCTTC.

The rearrangement joins TRBV4-1 to TRBJ2-5, with 12 bases identical to TRBD2. The ends lost 2 bases at V and 4 bases at J; junction bases unmatched: 5. CDR3 size: 16 residues. Germline loops: CDR1 MGHRA, CDR2 YSYEKL. DNA for the CDR3: TGCGCCAGCAGCCAACTCACTAGCGGGGGGCCAGAGACCCAGTACTTC. Residues: CASSQLTSGGPETQYF.

The chain has TRBV5-8 and TRBJ1-6, with 10 bases that match TRBD1. Trimming removed 3 bases from V and 7 bases from J; junction bases left unmatched: 4. CDR1 is SGHTS, CDR2 YDEGEE, per germline. This CDR3 is 15 amino acids long. The CDR3, as DNA: TGTGCCAGCAGCTCCGGGACAGGGGTAAATTCACCCCTCCACTTT. Its protein product is CASSSGTGVNSPLHF. The full variable domain, rest sourced from reference TRBV5-8 and TRBJ1-6, is EAGVTQSPTHLIKTRGQQATLRCSPISGHTSVYWYQQALGLGLQFLLWYDEGEERNRGNFPPRFSGRQFPNYSSELNVNALELEDSALYLCASSSGTGVNSPLHFGNGTRLTVT.

The chain has TRBV15 and TRBJ1-1, with a weak D call TRBD1 (5 bases). This CDR3 comprises 13 residues. CDR1 and CDR2 from the germline V gene are LNHNV and YYDKDF (reference sequence). With 1 base removed from V and 3 bases from J, the gap between germline ends came to 6 bases. CDR3: CATSRGGDTEAFF. For the CDR3, the DNA is TGTGCCACCAGCAGAGGGGGGGACACTGAAGCTTTCTTT.

This clone was detected once. The rearrangement joins TRBV27 to TRBJ2-7, with D possibly matching TRBD2 (6 bases). V was shortened by 0 bases and J by 2 bases, with 17 bases between the two germline ends. The CDR3 extends over 17 amino acids. Germline V gives CDR1 MNHEY, CDR2 SMNVEV (reference sequence). CDR3 in DNA: TGTGCCAGCAGTTTATCCAAGTCCGGGACGGGAGCCTACGAGCAGTACTTC. Its protein product is CASSLSKSGTGAYEQYF.

V is TRBV19 and J is TRBJ1-3; D not certain. Germline CDR1 is LNHDA and CDR2 is SQIVND (reference sequence). The CDR3 covers 15 residues. Trimming took 2 bases from V and 0 from J, leaving 8 bases between them. The CDR3, as DNA: TGTGCCAGTAGTATACGCCAGTTCTCTGGAAACACCATATATTTT. Protein: CASSIRQFSGNTIYF.

This clone was seen just once. The chain combines TRBV6-5 with TRBJ1-4; D unresolved. Germline loops: CDR1 MNHEY, CDR2 SVGAGI. The CDR3 runs 12 residues. Trimming left V 2 bases short and J 8 bases short, with 6 bases between. CDR3 residues: CASSYGGEKLFF. The CDR3 DNA reads as TGTGCCAGCAGTTACGGTGGGGAAAAACTGTTTTTT.

This chain links TRBV10-2 with TRBJ1-1; weak D call: TRBD1 (6 bases). Trimming pared 9 bases from V and 1 base from J, leaving 12 bases between. This CDR3 has 13 amino acids. Germline V gives CDR1 WSHSY, CDR2 SAAADI. CDR3 DNA sequence: TGCGCCAGTTTGCGGGACAAGAACACTGAAGCTTTCTTT. Encoded protein: CASLRDKNTEAFF.

The V call is TRBV19, the J call TRBJ2-7; 8 bases line up with TRBD1. Germline V CDR1 and CDR2: LNHDA, SQIVND (reference sequence). J lost 6 bases, V lost 1 base, and 8 bases had no gene match. This CDR3 is 15 amino acids long. CDR3 bases: TGTGCCAGTAGTATAGTTTGGACAGGGCAGGGCGAGCAGTACTTC. This sequence encodes CASSIVWTGQGEQYF.

V is TRBV18 and J is TRBJ2-7; the match to TRBD2 covers 8 bases. Germline lookup yields CDR1 KGHSH and CDR2 LQKENI. The CDR3 loop spans 17 amino acids. The junction had 13 bases not matched to a gene; V was cut back by 2 bases and J by 4 bases. This CDR3 reads CASSPVKSTSGSYEQYF. CDR3 nucleotide sequence: TGTGCCAGCTCACCAGTAAAGTCAACCAGCGGGAGTTACGAGCAGTACTTC.

In this sample, this clone turned up once. CDR3 loop: CAISQGGGSTEAFF. CDR3 in DNA: TGTGCCATCAGCCAAGGGGGGGGGAGCACTGAAGCTTTCTTT. V is TRBV10-3 and J is TRBJ1-1; D is possibly TRBD1 (6 bases). Trimming took 6 bases from V and 4 from J, leaving 15 bases between them. The CDR3 spans 14 residues. In germline, CDR1 is ENHRY, CDR2 SYGVKD.